The TCR beta chain under discussion was sequenced for a study of blood T cell repertoires in COVID-19. Across the whole study: Material from acute and convalescent COVID-19 was sourced from the United States, Italy and Spain. Sources were T cells, B-cell-depleted T cells, or PBMCs; the material itself was cDNA or gDNA.

Germline-derived CDR1 and CDR2 are KGHDR and SFDVKD. Trimming took 7 bases from V and 11 from J, leaving 14 bases between them. The CDR3 loop spans 13 amino acids. While infection was still active, Seattle patients were enrolled and then followed longitudinally. In the source study's methods: Reference gene primer amplification gave nucleated cell count estimates. Sequenced by immunoSEQ multiplex PCR; TCRdb stores in-frame clones only, minus some. Clone size and V and J calls were adopted from that table, with D and trimming inferred from the DNA. The data contain around 210,000 clones, over 75% of them singletons.

Sample: peripheral blood. This sequence originates from a man aged 50-59 years with COVID-19, enrolled during active disease. The V gene is TRBV24-1, the J gene TRBJ1-6, with D tentatively TRBD1 (5 bases). CDR3 in amino acids: CATRGTGPPPLHF. The CDR3 DNA sequence: TGTGCCACCAGAGGAACAGGCCCTCCACCCCTCCACTTT.